This T cell receptor beta chain was sequenced in a study of beta chain features in type 1 diabetes. As every portion of the isolated RNA was reverse transcribed, the sequencing read expressed TCRB transcripts. Profiled with immunoSEQ multiplex PCR; TCRdb holds only in-frame clones, not every one. The table includes 300,000 to 350,000 clones, 14% detected once. Many counts were recorded for this clone. V was clipped by 5 bases and J by 4 bases, with 12 bases between them. Germline loops: CDR1 MNHEY, CDR2 SMNVEV (reference sequence). The CDR3 sequence is 14 residues long. Purity (above 95%) was reached by all sorted populations.

The sequenced sample was central memory CD4+ T cells from blood. This TCR derives from a man younger than 45 in good health. This sequence joins TRBV27 and TRBJ2-1; D perhaps matches TRBD2 (6 bases). The CDR3 is CASSHRRGYNEQFF. CDR3 bases: TGTGCCAGCAGTCATCGGAGGGGATACAATGAGCAGTTCTTC.